Detailed here is one TCR beta chain. This entry comes from a study of T cells in Graves' hyperthyroidism and ophthalmopathy. TCR beta CDR3 regions were amplified from RNA transcripts. A first-round RT-PCR of the TCR CDR3 used the HTBI primer set. TCRdb independently ran MiXCR on the multiplex PCR reads; one entry per CDR3 protein. Here the sample spans about 700,000 distinct CDR3 sequences, over 40% being singletons. The CDR3 is 15 residues long. The J segment lost 3 bases and the V segment lost 5 bases, leaving 10 bases of the junction unmatched. The germline V gene encodes CDR1 LGHNT and CDR2 FRNRAP.

Sample: peripheral blood or thyroid tissue (not recorded which). The rearrangement links TRBV12-5 to TRBJ2-7, with 7 positions matching TRBD1. The TCR comes from an adult man with Graves' disease, either hyperthyroidism or ophthalmopathy (not recorded which). CDR3: CASGQWTGRFYEQYF. The CDR3 coding sequence is TGTGCTAGTGGTCAATGGACAGGACGATTCTACGAGCAGTACTTC.